These 6 T cell receptor beta chains were sequenced from one sample in a study of control samples from healthy donors and cancer patients. Some clones are missing from TCRdb's copy, which holds only in-frame ones; the method was immunoSEQ multiplex PCR. The sample has about 80,000 clones; roughly 82% are singletons. The sequenced material came from PBMCs. The receptors derive from a man in his 60s with head and neck cancer.

This sequence joins TRBV6-1 and TRBJ2-5, with D possibly matching TRBD2 (5 bases). The V end was cut by 2 bases, the J end by 3 bases, with 7 bases between. The CDR3 runs to 13 residues. Germline V gene sequence: CDR1 MNHNS, CDR2 SASEGT. CDR3: CASSERREETQYF. The CDR3 DNA follows: TGTGCCAGCAGTGAACGGCGGGAAGAGACCCAGTACTTC.

Only one count was recorded for this clone. The V call is TRBV5-5, the J call TRBJ2-2; the D gene is possibly TRBD2 (6 bases). There are 18 residues in the CDR3. Trimming cost V 5 bases and J 1 base, with 21 bases left between them. The germline CDR1 and CDR2 sequences are SGHKS and YYEKEE (reference sequence). CDR3 protein: CASRGVGGVAKNTGELFF. The CDR3 DNA follows: TGTGCCAGCAGGGGCGTGGGGGGAGTAGCGAAGAACACCGGGGAGCTGTTTTTT.

This clone was observed a handful of times. This chain joins TRBV11-1 and TRBJ2-3; D is unclear. With 1 base removed from V and 0 bases from J, the gap between germline ends came to 8 bases. Per germline, CDR1 SGHAT and CDR2 FQDESV (reference sequence). This CDR3 region has 15 residues. The CDR3 sequence is CASSLGHSSTDTQYF. The CDR3 DNA is TGTGCCAGCAGCTTAGGGCACAGTAGCACAGATACGCAGTATTTT.

V is TRBV2 and J is TRBJ2-7, with TRBD2 identical over 12 bases. CDR1 is SNHLY, CDR2 FYNNEI, per germline. Losses at the gene ends were 11 bases for V and 0 bases for J; bases not matched to a gene: 5. This CDR3 spans 14 amino acids. CDR3 bases: TGTGCCGCGAGACTAGCGGGAGTCTCCTACGAGCAGTACTTC. Translating it yields CAARLAGVSYEQYF.

The V call is TRBV2, the J call TRBJ2-2, with 9 nucleotides matching TRBD1. Unmatched junction bases numbered 12, after V lost 7 bases and J lost 6 bases. Looked up from germline, CDR1 is SNHLY and CDR2 is FYNNEI. This CDR3 has 16 residues. The CDR3 sequence is CASTDGQGRGAGELFF. The CDR3 DNA is TGTGCCAGCACCGACGGACAGGGGCGAGGGGCCGGGGAGCTGTTTTTT. Filled out from reference TRBV2 and TRBJ2-2, the complete variable domain reads EPEVTQTPSHQVTQMGQEVILRCVPISNHLYFYWYRQILGQKVEFLVSFYNNEISEKSEIFDDQFSVERPDGSNFTLKIRSTKLEDSAMYFCASTDGQGRGAGELFFGEGSRLTVL.

V gene TRBV6-5 combines with J gene TRBJ2-1; 8 positions match TRBD2. The CDR3 runs 15 residues. The J segment lost 4 bases and the V segment lost 7 bases, leaving 9 bases of the junction unmatched. Germline CDR1 reads MNHEY; CDR2 reads SVGAGI. Here the CDR3 reads CASKASSGLYNEQFF. DNA of the CDR3: TGTGCCAGCAAGGCGTCTAGCGGGCTTTACAATGAGCAGTTCTTC.